The 10 T cell receptor beta chains in this list originate from one sample, sequenced in a study of OX40 agonist ivuxolimab in advanced cancers. Clones were read by immunoSEQ multiplex PCR, and TCRdb kept only the in-frame ones, dropping some. The top ten clones hold 6% to 8% of a sample with 65,000 to 100,000 clones, around four fifths of them seen once. Sample: CD4+ or CD8+ T cells sorted from blood, taken in a trial of the OX40 agonist ivuxolimab. Every receptor here comes from an adult with an advanced solid tumor such as melanoma, head and neck, liver or kidney cancer.

The chain recombines TRBV28 with TRBJ2-7; perhaps D is TRBD1 or TRBD2 (7 bases each). The germline V gene has CDR1 MDHEN and CDR2 SYDVKM. There are 17 residues in the CDR3. V was trimmed by 4 bases and J by 4 bases, leaving 23 bases between them. In DNA form, the CDR3 reads TGTGCCAGCAGTTCACCTACCGCAGGGGGGGGGTTATACGAGCAGTACGTC. It encodes CASSSPTAGGGLYEQYV.

The chain uses TRBV4-2 and TRBJ1-1; D is undetermined. The CDR3 totals 14 residues. V lost 2 bases, J lost 5 bases, and 12 bases lay in between. Germline V lookup: CDR1 LGHNA, CDR2 YNFKEQ. The CDR3 loop reads CASSQTTGGTEAFF. Here the CDR3 DNA reads TGTGCCAGCAGCCAAACCACGGGCGGGACTGAAGCTTTCTTT.

This chain connects TRBV7-2 to TRBJ2-7; D not resolved. CDR3 length equals 11 residues. The V and J ends lost 5 bases and 0 bases respectively, with 2 bases between them. Germline CDR1 SGHTA, CDR2 FQGNSA. In DNA, the CDR3 is TGTGCCAGCAGCGTCTCCTACGAGCAGTACTTC. The encoded protein is CASSVSYEQYF.

The chain carries TRBV7-2 and TRBJ2-4; TRBD1 is a possible D gene (7 bases). The V gene's germline CDR1 is SGHTA and CDR2 FQGNSA. V lost 1 base and J 9 bases, leaving 19 bases between the germline ends. The CDR3 has 16 amino acids. For the CDR3, the DNA is TGTGCCAGCAGCTTAGGACAGGGCCGGACGGAGGGCATTCAGTACTTC. Translating it yields CASSLGQGRTEGIQYF.

This chain uses TRBV28 with TRBJ2-5, with 9 nucleotides matching TRBD2. This CDR3 has 14 amino acids. Germline V gene lookup returns CDR1 MDHEN and CDR2 SYDVKM. V trimming: 7 bases; J trimming: 9 bases; junction bases outside the gene matches: 12. The CDR3 DNA reads as TGTGCCAGCATACAAGCGGGGGGCACCGAGGCCCAGTACTTC. Residues: CASIQAGGTEAQYF.

This clone appeared once. J is TRBJ2-1 and V is TRBV6-6; TRBD1 agrees at 10 bases. Germline loops: CDR1 MNHNY, CDR2 SVGAGI (reference sequence). J lost 7 bases, V lost 6 bases, and 6 bases had no gene match. The CDR3 is made up of 14 amino acids. CDR3 loop: CASRGQGEVNEQFF. CDR3 in DNA: TGTGCCAGCAGAGGACAGGGGGAGGTGAATGAGCAGTTCTTC.

The CDR3 spells CASRAPLRDSNQPQHF. DNA of the CDR3: TGTGCCAGCAGAGCCCCCCTCCGGGATAGCAATCAGCCCCAGCATTTT. This rearrangement joins TRBV2 to TRBJ1-5; D call uncertain. The CDR3 is 16 amino acids. Germline V CDR1 and CDR2: SNHLY, FYNNEI. V lost 6 bases and J lost 0, with 15 bases in between. The full variable domain, with the rest looked up from reference TRBV2 and TRBJ1-5, is EPEVTQTPSHQVTQMGQEVILRCVPISNHLYFYWYRQILGQKVEFLVSFYNNEISEKSEIFDDQFSVERPDGSNFTLKIRSTKLEDSAMYFCASRAPLRDSNQPQHFGDGTRLSIL.

This clone has only one observation. The DNA for the CDR3 is TGCGCCAGCAGCCAAGATCGAGGGAGTGGAGAGACCCAGTACTTC. It is translated as CASSQDRGSGETQYF. The rearrangement joins TRBV4-3 to TRBJ2-5; D is perhaps TRBD2 (5 bases). This CDR3 is built from 15 residues. Germline V CDR1 and CDR2: LGHNA, YSLEER. V lost 0 bases and J 4 bases, leaving 12 bases between the germline ends.

As regards this clone: At one end the junction does not follow the germline gene, possibly because of a read error. The chain employs TRBV28 and TRBJ1-2, with 8 bases lining up with TRBD1. Germline V CDR1 and CDR2: MDHEN, SYDVKM. This CDR3 comprises 14 residues. CDR3 sequence: CASSSTLQGVDPYF. The CDR3 DNA sequence: TGTGCCAGCAGTTCTACATTACAGGGGGTTGATCCGTACTTC.

The V gene is TRBV5-1, the J gene TRBJ2-5, with 9 positions matching TRBD1. CDR3 length: 15 amino acids. The V gene end was trimmed by 5 bases and the J gene end by 5 bases; junction bases not matched to a gene: 10. Per germline, CDR1 SGHRS and CDR2 YFSETQ. CDR3: CASRRTGGARETQYF. The CDR3 DNA reads TGCGCCAGCAGACGTACAGGGGGCGCGAGGGAGACCCAGTACTTC.